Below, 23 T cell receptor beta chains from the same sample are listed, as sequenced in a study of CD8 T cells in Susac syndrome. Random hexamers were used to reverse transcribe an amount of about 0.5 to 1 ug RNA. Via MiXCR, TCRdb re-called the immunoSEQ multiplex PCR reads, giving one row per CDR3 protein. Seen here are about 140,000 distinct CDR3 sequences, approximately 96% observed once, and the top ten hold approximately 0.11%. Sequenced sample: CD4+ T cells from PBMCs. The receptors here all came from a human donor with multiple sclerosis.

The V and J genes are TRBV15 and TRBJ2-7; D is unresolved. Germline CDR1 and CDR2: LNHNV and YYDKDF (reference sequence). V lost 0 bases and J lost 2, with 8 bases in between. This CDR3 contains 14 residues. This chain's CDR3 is CATSRDRRPYEQYF. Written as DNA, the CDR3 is TGTGCCACCAGCAGAGACCGACGGCCCTACGAGCAGTACTTC.

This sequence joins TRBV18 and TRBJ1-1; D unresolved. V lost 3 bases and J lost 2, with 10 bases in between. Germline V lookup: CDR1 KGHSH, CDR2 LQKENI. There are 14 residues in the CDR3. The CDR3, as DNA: TGTGCCAGCTCACCTGCCTCCAGAAACACTGAAGCTTTCTTT. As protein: CASSPASRNTEAFF.

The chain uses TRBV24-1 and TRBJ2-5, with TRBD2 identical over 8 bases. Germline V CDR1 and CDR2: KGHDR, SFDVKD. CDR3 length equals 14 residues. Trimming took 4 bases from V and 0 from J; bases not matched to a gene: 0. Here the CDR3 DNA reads TGTGCCACCAGTGAGACTAGCGACCAAGAGACCCAGTACTTC. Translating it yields CATSETSDQETQYF.

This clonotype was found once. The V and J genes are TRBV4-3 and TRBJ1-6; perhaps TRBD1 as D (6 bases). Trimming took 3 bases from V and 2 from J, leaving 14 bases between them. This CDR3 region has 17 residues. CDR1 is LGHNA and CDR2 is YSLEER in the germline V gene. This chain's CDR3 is CASSQLQGGAYNSPLHF. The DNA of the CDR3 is TGCGCCAGCAGCCAGTTACAGGGAGGCGCCTATAATTCACCCCTCCACTTT.

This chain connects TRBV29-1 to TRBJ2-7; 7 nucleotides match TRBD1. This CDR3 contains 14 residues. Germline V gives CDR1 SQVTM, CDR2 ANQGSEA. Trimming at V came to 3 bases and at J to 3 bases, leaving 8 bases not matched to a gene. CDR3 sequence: CSVEDRPTHYEQYF. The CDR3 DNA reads TGCAGCGTTGAGGACAGGCCAACTCACTACGAGCAGTACTTC.

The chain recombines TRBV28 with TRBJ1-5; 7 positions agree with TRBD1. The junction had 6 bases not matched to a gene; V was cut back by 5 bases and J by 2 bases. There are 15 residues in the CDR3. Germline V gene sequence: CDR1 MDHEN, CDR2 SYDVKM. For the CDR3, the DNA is TGTGCCAGCAGTCCAGGGGGGACTGGCAATCAGCCCCAGCATTTT. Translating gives CASSPGGTGNQPQHF. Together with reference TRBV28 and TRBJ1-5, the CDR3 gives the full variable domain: DVKVTQSSRYLVKRTGEKVFLECVQDMDHENMFWYRQDPGLGLRLIYFSYDVKMKEKGDIPEGYSVSREKKERFSLILESASTNQTSMYLCASSPGGTGNQPQHFGDGTRLSIL.

The CDR3 reads CASSRPLYRAAFF. The CDR3 region has the DNA TGTGCCAGCAGCCGACCCTTGTATAGGGCGGCTTTCTTT. The V call is TRBV5-6, the J call TRBJ1-1, with D unclear. CDR3 size: 13 residues. Deletions cut 4 bases from V and 11 bases from J, with 18 bases between. Germline lookup yields CDR1 SGHDT and CDR2 YYEEEE.

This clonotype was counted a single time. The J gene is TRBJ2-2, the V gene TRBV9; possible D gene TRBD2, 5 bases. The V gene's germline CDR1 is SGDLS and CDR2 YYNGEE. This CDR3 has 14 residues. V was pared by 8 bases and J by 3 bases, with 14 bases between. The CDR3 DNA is TGTGCCAGGCCGAGGGAAGGGTACACCGGGGAGCTGTTTTTT. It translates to CARPREGYTGELFF. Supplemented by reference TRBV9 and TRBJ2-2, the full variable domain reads DSGVTQTPKHLITATGQRVTLRCSPRSGDLSVYWYQQSLDQGLQFLIQYYNGEERAKGNILERFSAQQFPDLHSELNLSSLELGDSALYFCARPREGYTGELFFGEGSRLTVL.

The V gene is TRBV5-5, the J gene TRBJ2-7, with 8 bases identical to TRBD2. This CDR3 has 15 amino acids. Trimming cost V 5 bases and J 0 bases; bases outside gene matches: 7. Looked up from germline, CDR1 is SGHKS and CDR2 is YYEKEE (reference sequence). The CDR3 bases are TGTGCCAGCAGTTTGTTAGCGGGGAACTCCTACGAGCAGTACTTC. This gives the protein CASSLLAGNSYEQYF.

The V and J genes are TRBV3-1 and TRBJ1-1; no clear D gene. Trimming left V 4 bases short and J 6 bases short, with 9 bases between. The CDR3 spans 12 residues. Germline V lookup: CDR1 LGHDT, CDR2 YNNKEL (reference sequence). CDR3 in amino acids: CASSPPRAEAFF. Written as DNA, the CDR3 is TGTGCCAGCAGCCCACCGAGGGCTGAAGCTTTCTTT.

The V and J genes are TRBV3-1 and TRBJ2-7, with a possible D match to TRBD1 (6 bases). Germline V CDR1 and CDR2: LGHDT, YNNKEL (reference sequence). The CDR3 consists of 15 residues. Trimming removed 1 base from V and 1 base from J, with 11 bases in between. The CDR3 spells CASSQAMDRSYEQYF. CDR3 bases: TGTGCCAGCAGCCAAGCAATGGACAGATCCTACGAGCAGTACTTC.

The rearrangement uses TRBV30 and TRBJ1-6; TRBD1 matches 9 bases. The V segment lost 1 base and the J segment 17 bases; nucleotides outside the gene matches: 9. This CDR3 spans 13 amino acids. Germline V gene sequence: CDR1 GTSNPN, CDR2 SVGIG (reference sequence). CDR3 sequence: CAWSGTGDDAVHF. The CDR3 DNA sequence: TGTGCCTGGAGTGGGACAGGGGATGACGCGGTCCACTTT.

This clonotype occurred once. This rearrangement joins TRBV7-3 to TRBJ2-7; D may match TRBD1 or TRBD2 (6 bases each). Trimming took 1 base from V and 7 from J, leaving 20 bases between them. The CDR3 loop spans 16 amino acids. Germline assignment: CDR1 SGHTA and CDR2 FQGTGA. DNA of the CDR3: TGTGCCAGCAGCTTAATGGGCAATATGGAGGGGGGAGAGCAGTACTTC. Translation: CASSLMGNMEGGEQYF.

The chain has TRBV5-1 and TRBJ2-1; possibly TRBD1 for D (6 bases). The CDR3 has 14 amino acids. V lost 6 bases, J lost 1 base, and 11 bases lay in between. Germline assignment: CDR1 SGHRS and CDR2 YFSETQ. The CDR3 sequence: CASKAGESYNEQFF. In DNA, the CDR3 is TGCGCCAGCAAAGCAGGGGAGTCCTACAATGAGCAGTTCTTC. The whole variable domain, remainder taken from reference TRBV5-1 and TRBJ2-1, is KAGVTQTPRYLIKTRGQQVTLSCSPISGHRSVSWYQQTPGQGLQFLFEYFSETQRNKGNFPGRFSGRQFSNSRSEMNVSTLELGDSALYLCASKAGESYNEQFFGPGTRLTVL.

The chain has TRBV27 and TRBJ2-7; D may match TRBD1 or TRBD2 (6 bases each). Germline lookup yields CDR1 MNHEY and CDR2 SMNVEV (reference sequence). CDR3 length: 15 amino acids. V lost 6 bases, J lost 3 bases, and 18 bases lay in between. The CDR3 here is CASSLTGRLHYEQYF. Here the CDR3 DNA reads TGTGCCAGCAGCCTTACAGGGAGGCTACACTACGAGCAGTACTTC.

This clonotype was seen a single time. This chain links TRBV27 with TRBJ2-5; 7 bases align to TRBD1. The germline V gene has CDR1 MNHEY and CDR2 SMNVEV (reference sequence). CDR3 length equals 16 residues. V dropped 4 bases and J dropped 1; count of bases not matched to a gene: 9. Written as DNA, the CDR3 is TGTGCCAGCAGTTACAGACAGGGACGAAGCCAAGAGACCCAGTACTTC. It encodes CASSYRQGRSQETQYF.

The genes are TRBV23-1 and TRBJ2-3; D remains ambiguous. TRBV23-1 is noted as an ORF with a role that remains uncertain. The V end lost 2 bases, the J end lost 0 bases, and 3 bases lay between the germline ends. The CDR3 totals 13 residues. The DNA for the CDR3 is TGCGCCAGCAGTCAAATTAGCACAGATACGCAGTATTTT. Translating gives CASSQISTDTQYF.

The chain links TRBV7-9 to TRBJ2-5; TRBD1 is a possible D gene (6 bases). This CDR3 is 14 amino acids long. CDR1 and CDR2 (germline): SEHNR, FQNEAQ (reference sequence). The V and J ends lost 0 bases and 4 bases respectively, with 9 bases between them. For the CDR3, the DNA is TGTGCCAGCAGCTTAGCACAGGGCCGAGAGACCCAGTACTTC. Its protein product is CASSLAQGRETQYF.

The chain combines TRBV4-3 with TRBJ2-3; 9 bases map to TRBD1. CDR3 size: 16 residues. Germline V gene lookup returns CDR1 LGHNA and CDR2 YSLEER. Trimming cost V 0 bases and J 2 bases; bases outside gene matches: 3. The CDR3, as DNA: TGCGCCAGCAGCCAAGATCGACAGGGGGACACAGATACGCAGTATTTT. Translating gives CASSQDRQGDTDTQYF.

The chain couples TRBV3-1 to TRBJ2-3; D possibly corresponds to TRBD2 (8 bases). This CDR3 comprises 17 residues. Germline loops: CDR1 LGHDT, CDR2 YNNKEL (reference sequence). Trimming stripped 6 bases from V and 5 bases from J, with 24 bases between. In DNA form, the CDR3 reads TGTGCCAGCAGACTAGGGGGCCCAGCGGGAGTAGTAGATACGCAGTATTTT. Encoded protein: CASRLGGPAGVVDTQYF.

CDR3 residues: CATSDGQGYGYTF. CDR3 DNA: TGTGCCACCAGCGACGGACAGGGATATGGCTACACCTTC. This rearrangement joins TRBV24-1 to TRBJ1-2, with TRBD1 matching over 8 bases. The CDR3 totals 13 residues. V lost 7 bases and J lost 5; bases outside the gene matches: 5. Germline assignment: CDR1 KGHDR and CDR2 SFDVKD.

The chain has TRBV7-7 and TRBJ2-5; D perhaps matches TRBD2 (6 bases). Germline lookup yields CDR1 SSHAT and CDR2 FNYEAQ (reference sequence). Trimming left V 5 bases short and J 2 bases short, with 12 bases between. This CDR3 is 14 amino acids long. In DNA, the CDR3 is TGTGCCAGCAGCGCCCGGGGGAATCAAGAGACCCAGTACTTC. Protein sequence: CASSARGNQETQYF.

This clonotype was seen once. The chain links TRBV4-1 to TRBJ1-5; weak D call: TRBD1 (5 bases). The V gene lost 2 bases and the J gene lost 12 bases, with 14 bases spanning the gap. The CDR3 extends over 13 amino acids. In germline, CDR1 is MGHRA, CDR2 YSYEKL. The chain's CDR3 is CASSQRTSSDQHF. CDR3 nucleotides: TGCGCCAGCAGCCAAAGGACAAGCAGTGACCAGCATTTT.